Sequencing of this T cell receptor (beta chain) was carried out in a study of T cell responses to AZD1222 COVID-19 vaccine. Germline assignment: CDR1 SNHLY and CDR2 FYNNEI. With V trimmed by 0 bases and J by 8 bases, 10 bases remained unmatched. The CDR3 contains 16 residues. Generated by immunoSEQ multiplex PCR, the TCRdb table keeps only in-frame clones and is missing some. Of fewer than 110,000 clones in the sample, 90% to 95% were seen once. Investigators merged groups given second doses at roughly 4 or roughly 12 weeks. The source material was peripheral blood, sampled 28 days after the second AZD1222 dose. This receptor was taken from an adult who received the AZD1222 COVID-19 vaccine. This chain joins TRBV2 and TRBJ2-7; 10 bases agree with TRBD1. In DNA form, the CDR3 reads TGTGCCAGCAGTGAAGCCGGGACAGGGGAGGACGGCCAGCAGTACTTC. Its translation: CASSEAGTGEDGQQYF.